The text below deals with one T cell receptor (beta chain). The target antigen is unknown. TCRdb reprocessed the RT-PCR reads via MiXCR and lists one record per CDR3 protein. The data contain about 300,000 distinct CDR3 sequences, 20% to 25% of them singletons. The data were taken from a study of response to subunit inactivated influenza vaccine. Study-level findings and limits: Each seasonal flu vaccination may recruit only limited new T cells, authors suggested.

Looked up from germline, CDR1 is SGDLS and CDR2 is YYNGEE. This CDR3 spans 13 amino acids. V dropped 3 bases and J dropped 6; count of bases not matched to a gene: 5. This chain uses TRBV9 with TRBJ1-1; the match to TRBD1 covers 7 bases. This TCR was sampled from a man aged 45 to 70 who received an inactivated influenza vaccine. The sample consisted of PBMCs from blood, taken less than 22 months after vaccination. The CDR3 bases are TGTGCCAGCAGCGGGCACAGGGGCGCTGAAGCTTTCTTT. This sequence encodes CASSGHRGAEAFF.